The entry below describes one T cell receptor (beta chain). Seattle enrolled patients during active infection and tracked them longitudinally. This specimen belongs to a study of blood T cell repertoires in COVID-19. About the research overall: The study drew acute and convalescent COVID-19 samples from the United States, Italy and Spain. T cells, B-cell-depleted T cells, or PBMCs supplied cDNA or gDNA.

Trimming took off 5 bases at V and 2 bases at J, with 7 bases between the two ends. The CDR3 length is 13 residues. CDR1 and CDR2 from the germline V gene are WSHSY and SAAADI. The repertoire was sequenced with immunoSEQ multiplex PCR; TCRdb's copy has only in-frame clones and lacks some. The sample yields over 200,000 clones, under 90% seen once. Sequencing was performed on peripheral blood. V is TRBV10-2 and J is TRBJ1-5, with no clear D. The source of this sequence is a man aged 50-60 years with COVID-19, enrolled during active disease. The CDR3 reads CASSLSGNQPQHF. CDR3 sequence (DNA): TGCGCCAGCAGTCTCTCAGGCAATCAGCCCCAGCATTTT.